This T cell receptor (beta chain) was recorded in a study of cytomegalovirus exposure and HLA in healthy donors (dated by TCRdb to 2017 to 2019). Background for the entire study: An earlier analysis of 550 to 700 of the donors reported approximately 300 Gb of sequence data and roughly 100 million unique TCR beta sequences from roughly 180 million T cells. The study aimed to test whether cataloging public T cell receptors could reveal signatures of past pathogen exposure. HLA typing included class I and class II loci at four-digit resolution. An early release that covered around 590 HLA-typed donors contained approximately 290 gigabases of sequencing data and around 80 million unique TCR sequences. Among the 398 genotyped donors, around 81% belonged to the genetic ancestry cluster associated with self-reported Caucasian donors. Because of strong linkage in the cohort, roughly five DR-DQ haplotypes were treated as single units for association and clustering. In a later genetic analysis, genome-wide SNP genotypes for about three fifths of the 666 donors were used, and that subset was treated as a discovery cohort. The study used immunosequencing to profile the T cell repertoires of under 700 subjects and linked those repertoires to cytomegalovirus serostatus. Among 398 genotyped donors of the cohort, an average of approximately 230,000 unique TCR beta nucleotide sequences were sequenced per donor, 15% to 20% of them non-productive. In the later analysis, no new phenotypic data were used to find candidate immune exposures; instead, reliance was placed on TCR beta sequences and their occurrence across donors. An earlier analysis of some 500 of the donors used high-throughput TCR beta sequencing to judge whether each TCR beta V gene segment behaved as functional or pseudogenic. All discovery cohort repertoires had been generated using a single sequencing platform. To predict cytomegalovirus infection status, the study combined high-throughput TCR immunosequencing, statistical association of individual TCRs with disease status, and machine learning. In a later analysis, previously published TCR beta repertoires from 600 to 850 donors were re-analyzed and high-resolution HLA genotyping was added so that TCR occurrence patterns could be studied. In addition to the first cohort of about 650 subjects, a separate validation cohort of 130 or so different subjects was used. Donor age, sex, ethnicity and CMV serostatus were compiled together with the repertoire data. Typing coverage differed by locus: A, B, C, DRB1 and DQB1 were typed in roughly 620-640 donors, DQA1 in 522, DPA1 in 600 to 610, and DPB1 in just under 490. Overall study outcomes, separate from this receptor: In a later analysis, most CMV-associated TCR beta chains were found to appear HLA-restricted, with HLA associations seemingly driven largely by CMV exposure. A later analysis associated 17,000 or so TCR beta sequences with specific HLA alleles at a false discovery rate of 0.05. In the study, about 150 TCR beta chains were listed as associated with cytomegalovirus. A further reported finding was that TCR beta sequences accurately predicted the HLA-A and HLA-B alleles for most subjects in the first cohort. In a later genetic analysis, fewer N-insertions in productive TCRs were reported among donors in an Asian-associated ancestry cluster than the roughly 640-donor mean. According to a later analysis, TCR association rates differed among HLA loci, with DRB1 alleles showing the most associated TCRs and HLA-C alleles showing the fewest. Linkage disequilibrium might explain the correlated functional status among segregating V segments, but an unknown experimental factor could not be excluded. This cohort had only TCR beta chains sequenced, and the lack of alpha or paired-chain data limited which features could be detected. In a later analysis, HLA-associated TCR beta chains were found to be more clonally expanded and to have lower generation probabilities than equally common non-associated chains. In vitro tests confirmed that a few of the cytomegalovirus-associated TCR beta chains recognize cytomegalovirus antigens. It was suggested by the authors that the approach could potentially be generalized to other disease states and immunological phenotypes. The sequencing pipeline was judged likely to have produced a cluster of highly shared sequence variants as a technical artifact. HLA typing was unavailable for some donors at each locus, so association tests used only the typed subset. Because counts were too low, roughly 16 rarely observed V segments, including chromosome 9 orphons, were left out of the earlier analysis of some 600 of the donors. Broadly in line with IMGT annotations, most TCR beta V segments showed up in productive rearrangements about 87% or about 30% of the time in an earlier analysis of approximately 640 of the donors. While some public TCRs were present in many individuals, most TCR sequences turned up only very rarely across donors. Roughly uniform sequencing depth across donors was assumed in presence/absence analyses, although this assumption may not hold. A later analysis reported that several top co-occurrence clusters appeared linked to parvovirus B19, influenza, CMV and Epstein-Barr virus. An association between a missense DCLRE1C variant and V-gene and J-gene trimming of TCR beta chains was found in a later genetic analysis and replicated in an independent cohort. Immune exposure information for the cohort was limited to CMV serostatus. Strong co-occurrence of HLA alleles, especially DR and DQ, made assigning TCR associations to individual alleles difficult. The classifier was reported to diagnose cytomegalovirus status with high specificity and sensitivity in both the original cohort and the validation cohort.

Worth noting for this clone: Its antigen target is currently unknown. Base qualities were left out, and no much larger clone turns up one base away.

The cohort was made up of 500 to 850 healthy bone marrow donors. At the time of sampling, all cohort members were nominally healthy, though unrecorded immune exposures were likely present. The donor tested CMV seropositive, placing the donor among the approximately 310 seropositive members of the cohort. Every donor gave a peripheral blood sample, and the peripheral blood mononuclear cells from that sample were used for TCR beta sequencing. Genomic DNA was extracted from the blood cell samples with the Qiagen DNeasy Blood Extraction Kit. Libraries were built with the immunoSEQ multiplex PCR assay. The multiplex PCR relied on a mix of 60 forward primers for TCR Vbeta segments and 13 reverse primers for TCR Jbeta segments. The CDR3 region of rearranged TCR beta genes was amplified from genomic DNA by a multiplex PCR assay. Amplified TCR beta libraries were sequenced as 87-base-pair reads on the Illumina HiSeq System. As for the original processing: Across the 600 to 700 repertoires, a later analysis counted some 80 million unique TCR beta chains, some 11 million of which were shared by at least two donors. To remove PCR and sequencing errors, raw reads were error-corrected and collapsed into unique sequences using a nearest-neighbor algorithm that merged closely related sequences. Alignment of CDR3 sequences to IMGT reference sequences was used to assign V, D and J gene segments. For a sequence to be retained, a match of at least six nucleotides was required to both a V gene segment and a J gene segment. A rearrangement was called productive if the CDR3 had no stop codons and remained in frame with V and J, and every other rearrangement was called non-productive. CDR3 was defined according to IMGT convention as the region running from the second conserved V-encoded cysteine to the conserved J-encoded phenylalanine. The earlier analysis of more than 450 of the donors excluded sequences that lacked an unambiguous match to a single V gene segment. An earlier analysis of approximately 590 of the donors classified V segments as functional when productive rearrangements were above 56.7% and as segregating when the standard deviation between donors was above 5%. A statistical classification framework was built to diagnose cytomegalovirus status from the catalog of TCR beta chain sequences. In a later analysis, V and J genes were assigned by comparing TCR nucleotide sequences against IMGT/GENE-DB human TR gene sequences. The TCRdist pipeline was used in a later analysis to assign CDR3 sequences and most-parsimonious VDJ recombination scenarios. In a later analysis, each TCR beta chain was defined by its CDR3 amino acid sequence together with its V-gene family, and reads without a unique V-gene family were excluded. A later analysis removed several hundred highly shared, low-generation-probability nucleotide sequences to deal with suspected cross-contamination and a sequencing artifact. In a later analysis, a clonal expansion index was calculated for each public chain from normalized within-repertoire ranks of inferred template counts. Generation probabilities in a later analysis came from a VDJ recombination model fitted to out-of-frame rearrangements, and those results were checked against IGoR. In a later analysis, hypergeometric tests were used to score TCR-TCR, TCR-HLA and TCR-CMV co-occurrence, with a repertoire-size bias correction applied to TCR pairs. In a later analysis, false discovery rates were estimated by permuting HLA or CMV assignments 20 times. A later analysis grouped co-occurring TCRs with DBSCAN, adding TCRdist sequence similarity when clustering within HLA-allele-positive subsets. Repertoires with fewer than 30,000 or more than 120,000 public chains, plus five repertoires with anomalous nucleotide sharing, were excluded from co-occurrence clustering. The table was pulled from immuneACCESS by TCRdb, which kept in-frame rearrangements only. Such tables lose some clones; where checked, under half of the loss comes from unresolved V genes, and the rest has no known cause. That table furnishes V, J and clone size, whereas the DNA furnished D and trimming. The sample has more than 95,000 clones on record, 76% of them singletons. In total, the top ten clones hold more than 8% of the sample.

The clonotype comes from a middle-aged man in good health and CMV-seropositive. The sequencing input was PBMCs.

The nucleotide sequence is given as TGTGCCAGCAGTACAGGTCCCACTGAAGCTTTCTTT. Its amino acids are CASSTGPTEAFF. The V and J segments used are TRBV27 and TRBJ1-1, and TRBD1 may be the D gene, going by 5 matching bases. The CDR3 runs 12 residues from the cysteine to the phenylalanine. Only CDR3 DNA is held: 36 bases, read in frame from base 1. V and J are truncated by 5 bases and 4 bases respectively, leaving an intervening sequence of 8 bases. Taken from the germline V gene (reference sequence), the CDR1 and CDR2 loops are MNHEY and SMNVEV.